This T cell receptor beta chain was found in a study of T cell repertoires in cytomegalovirus infection. Overall study: Indications came from public TCR beta signatures; they pointed to CMV infection and to a matching HLA type.

Trimming removed 0 bases at V and 6 bases at J, with 14 bases between. Germline values: CDR1 SGDLS, CDR2 YYNGEE. The CDR3 is 15 amino acids. TCRdb re-analysed the reads in MiXCR, keeping a single row per CDR3 protein. Of fewer than 700,000 distinct CDR3 sequences listed, more than 20% are singletons. About this clonotype: Its antigen is unidentified.

Study-level findings and limits: Ex vivo, HLA-C-restricted CMV-specific TCR beta clonotypes prevailed over the rest of the response.

The V gene is TRBV9, the J gene TRBJ2-3; perhaps TRBD2 as D (6 bases). Sequencing input: CD8+ T cells from PBMCs. The source of this sequence is a human donor in good health (CMV status not recorded). Some clones in this sample may be carry-over from other donors' samples. CDR3 nucleotide sequence: TGTGCCAGCAGCGTAGCTTTTTCGGGAGCCGATACGCAGTATTTT. Amino acids: CASSVAFSGADTQYF.